This entry describes one T cell receptor beta chain. Antigen: not known. The primer mix had 60 Vbeta and 13 Jbeta primers. Method: immunoSEQ multiplex PCR; TCRdb's copy keeps in-frame clones and lacks some. Among 90,000 to 100,000 clones listed, around 73% were seen once. This entry is derived from a study of cytomegalovirus exposure and HLA in healthy donors. Turning to the study itself: Earlier work reported around 110 million unique TCR beta sequences from approximately 180 million T cells. Study-wide results and caveats: There was a cluster of highly shared sequence variants that was likely a sequencing artifact. Later on, a genetic analysis was performed. It linked a missense variant in DCLRE1C with V- and J-gene trimming of TCR beta.

Germline lookup yields CDR1 SGHTS and CDR2 YDEGEE. Trimming shortened V by 0 bases and J by 3 bases, and 10 bases separated the two germline ends. This CDR3 has 15 amino acids. In nominal health when sampled, donors likely had unrecorded immune exposures nonetheless. The TCR comes from a woman between 40 and 50 years old in good health and CMV-seronegative. The material sequenced was PBMCs. V usage is TRBV5-8 and J usage is TRBJ2-1; a possible D gene is TRBD2 (5 bases). DNA of the CDR3: TGTGCCAGCAGCTTGGGACGGGATTTCTACAATGAGCAGTTCTTC. Protein: CASSLGRDFYNEQFF.